This T cell receptor (beta chain) was profiled in a study of T cells after yellow fever vaccination. On the study more broadly: Fractions of limited cellularity were prepared by means of SMART-Seq v4 Ultra Low Input.

Study-wide results and caveats: Only a small proportion of the clonotypes turned up in both the CD4 and the CD8 compartments, likely arising from convergent recombination. The booster response re-showed most primary clones: about 96% CD4, around 87% CD8.

V was trimmed by 6 bases and J by 5 bases, leaving 11 bases between them. This CDR3 region has 13 residues. From germline, CDR1 is SGHTA and CDR2 FQGNSA. As TCR cDNA was made by 5'RACE template switching, a universal primer site and UMIs were added. TCRdb reprocessed the 5' RACE reads with MiXCR, giving one entry per CDR3 protein. The table lists approximately 550,000 distinct CDR3 sequences, approximately 12% of them singletons. In regard to this clonotype: The antigen remains undetermined.

This chain uses TRBV7-2 with TRBJ1-5; D gene uncertain. The sample was PBMCs, taken on the day of the yellow fever booster vaccination. The receptor was derived from a young man who received the YFV17D yellow fever vaccine. CDR3 nucleotides: TGTGCCAGCAGTCACGGGTCTGATCAGCCCCAGCATTTT. Amino acid sequence: CASSHGSDQPQHF.